This TCR beta chain was recorded in a study of metastatic and nonmetastatic thyroid tumors (dated by TCRdb to the early 2020s). About the full investigation: Repertoires were compared across peripheral blood and tumor or nodule tissue samples from malignant and benign thyroid patients.

Libraries were constructed by PCR. The sequencer listed for this sample is Illumina HiSeq 4000. High-throughput sequencing was used to profile the CDR3 region of the TCR beta-chain in every patient. The study's processing was this. The researchers built a classifier to tell apart papillary thyroid cancer patients with distant metastasis, based on CDR3 differences among clinicopathological groups. To measure repertoire diversity the researchers used the Shannon index, while the Morisita-Horn index served to gauge how similar the tumor and blood repertoires were. Through fastp at Q25 and MiXCR, TCRdb rebuilt clones from the public reads, retaining in-frame beta chains. The V and J calls reflect TCRdb's pipeline rather than the authors' work. A total of about 16,000 clones appear in this sample, around 33% of them only once. The top ten hold around 13% of the sample. With respect to this clone: The antigen it binds to is not known. Within one base of it there is no much larger clone, and no base qualities were kept.

Summary of the overall study and its limitations: In both blood and tumor samples, malignant tumors were reported to have significantly higher TCR beta diversity than benign nodules.

Before undergoing thyroid surgery, none of the patients had been given any kind of treatment. Using T-cell receptor beta sequencing, the researchers looked back retrospectively at clinical samples from patients, gathered between about 2012 and 2019. The receptor was derived from a male donor with papillary thyroid cancer or a benign thyroid nodule (not recorded which). Some clones in this sample may be carry-over from other donors' samples. Sequenced sample: tumor tissue.

CDR3 reads: CASWWTPQESNEQFF. The DNA reads TGCGCCAGCTGGTGGACTCCTCAGGAGTCCAATGAGCAGTTCTTC. The chain is encoded by TRBV5-1 joined to TRBJ2-1; 5 matching bases give a weak D call of TRBD2. Trimming removed 7 bases from V and 6 bases from J, leaving 20 bases between the germline ends. CDR1 is given as SGHRS and CDR2 as YFSETQ, both from the germline V gene. From its cysteine to its phenylalanine, the CDR3 spans 15 amino acids. The CDR3 DNA has 45 bases and is translated from base 1.